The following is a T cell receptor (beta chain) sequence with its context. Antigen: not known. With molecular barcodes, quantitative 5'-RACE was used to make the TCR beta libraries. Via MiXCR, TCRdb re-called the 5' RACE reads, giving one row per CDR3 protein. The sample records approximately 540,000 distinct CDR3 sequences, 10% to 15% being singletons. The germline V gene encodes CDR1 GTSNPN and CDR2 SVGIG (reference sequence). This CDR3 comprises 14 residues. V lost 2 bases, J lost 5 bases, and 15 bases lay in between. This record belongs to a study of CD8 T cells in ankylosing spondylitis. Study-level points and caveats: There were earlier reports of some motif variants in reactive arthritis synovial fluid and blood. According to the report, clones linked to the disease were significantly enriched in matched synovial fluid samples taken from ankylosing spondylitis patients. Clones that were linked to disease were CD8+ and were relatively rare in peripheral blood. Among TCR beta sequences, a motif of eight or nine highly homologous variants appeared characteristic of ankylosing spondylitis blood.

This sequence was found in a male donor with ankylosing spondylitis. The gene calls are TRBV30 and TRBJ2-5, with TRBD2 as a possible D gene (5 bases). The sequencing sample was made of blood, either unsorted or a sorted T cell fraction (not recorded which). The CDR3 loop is CAWSPAAPRETQYF. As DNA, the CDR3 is TGTGCCTGGAGTCCAGCGGCCCCCCGGGAGACCCAGTACTTC. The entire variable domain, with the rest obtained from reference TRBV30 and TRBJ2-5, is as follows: SQTIHQWPATLVQPVGSPLSLECTVEGTSNPNLYWYRQAAGRGLQLLFYSVGIGQISSEVPQNLSASRPQDRQFILSSKKLLLSDSGFYLCAWSPAAPRETQYFGPGTRLLVL.